This T cell receptor (beta chain) was obtained from a study of T-cell reconstitution after alpha-beta-depleted transplantation in children. Findings and caveats of the study: Most T-cell counts and diversity one year after the transplant came from T cells that were newly produced. In patients about two months after transplant, alpha-beta T cells reportedly arose from several hundred expanded graft clones.

Germline values: CDR1 SNHLY, CDR2 FYNNEI. CDR3 length equals 12 residues. The V end was cut by 2 bases, the J end by 8 bases, with 7 bases between. Preparation of the TCRbeta library was carried out with unique molecular identifiers. TCRdb passed the PCR reads through MiXCR, listing each CDR3 protein once. The sample has about 420,000 distinct CDR3 sequences; 15% to 20% are singletons. This clonotype was seen only a few times. Its matching antigen is unknown. This sequence originates from a boy under two years old who had a stem cell transplant for Wiskott-Aldrich syndrome, so the T cells may come from the graft donor. The sample in question was PBMCs, mostly from graft donor cells, obtained 360 days after TCRalphabeta/CD19-depleted stem cell transplant. This rearrangement joins TRBV2 to TRBJ2-1, with D unresolved. The CDR3 reads CASSEIGYEQFF. The CDR3 DNA is TGTGCCAGCAGTGAAATAGGGTATGAGCAGTTCTTC.